The text below deals with one T cell receptor beta chain. Its antigen is still unknown. The source of the sample is a study of naive and memory T cell subsets. Study-wide points: Potentially, T cell activation and differentiation skew this RNA-based measurement.

Adult healthy volunteers gave 2.5 ml peripheral blood for whole-blood RNA. TCR cDNA received a 3' ligated oligonucleotide that carried a UMI. Reverse transcription used DNase-treated unsorted total RNA, aiming for 1 to 1000 ng. With V trimmed by 2 bases and J by 3 bases, 2 bases remained unmatched. The CDR3 is made up of 14 amino acids. Germline V gene data show CDR1 as DFQATT and CDR2 as SNEGSKA (reference sequence). Blood and skin TCR RNA was reverse transcribed with alpha and beta constant primers. Ligated cDNA underwent four rounds of PCR with nested alpha and beta constant region primers and SP2. TCRdb reprocessed the 5' RACE reads with MiXCR, giving one entry per CDR3 protein. Here the sample spans approximately 24,000 distinct CDR3 sequences, approximately 20% being singletons.

The receptor comes from a female donor in good health. V and J are TRBV20-1 and TRBJ2-1, with TRBD2 matching 9 bases. The CDR3 DNA reads TGCAGTGCTAGACTAGCGGGGAACTACAATGAGCAGTTCTTC. Its protein product is CSARLAGNYNEQFF.